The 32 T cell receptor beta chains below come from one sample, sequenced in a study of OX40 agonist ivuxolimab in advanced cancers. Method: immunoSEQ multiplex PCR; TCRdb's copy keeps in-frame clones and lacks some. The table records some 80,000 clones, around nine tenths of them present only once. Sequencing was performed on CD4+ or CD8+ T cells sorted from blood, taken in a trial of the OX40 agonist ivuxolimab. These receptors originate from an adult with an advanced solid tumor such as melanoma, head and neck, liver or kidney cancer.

The CDR3, as DNA: TGTGCCAGCAGCGGTGAGGGAGGCTACGAGCAGTACTTC. The encoded protein is CASSGEGGYEQYF. The gene calls are TRBV9 and TRBJ2-7; a possible D gene is TRBD2 (6 bases). CDR3 length equals 13 residues. V was pared by 3 bases and J by 3 bases, with 10 bases between. Germline loops: CDR1 SGDLS, CDR2 YYNGEE.

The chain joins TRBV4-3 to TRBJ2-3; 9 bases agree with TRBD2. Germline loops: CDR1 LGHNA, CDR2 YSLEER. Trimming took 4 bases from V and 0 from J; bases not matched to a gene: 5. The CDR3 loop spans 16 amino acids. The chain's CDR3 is CASSRLSGGSTDTQYF. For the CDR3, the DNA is TGCGCCAGCAGCCGGCTTAGCGGGGGAAGCACAGATACGCAGTATTTT.

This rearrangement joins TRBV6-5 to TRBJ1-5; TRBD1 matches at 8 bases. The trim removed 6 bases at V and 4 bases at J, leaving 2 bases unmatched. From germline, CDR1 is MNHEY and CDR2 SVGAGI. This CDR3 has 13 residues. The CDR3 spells CASRRQGNQPQHF. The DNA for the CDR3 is TGTGCCAGCAGGCGACAGGGGAATCAGCCCCAGCATTTT.

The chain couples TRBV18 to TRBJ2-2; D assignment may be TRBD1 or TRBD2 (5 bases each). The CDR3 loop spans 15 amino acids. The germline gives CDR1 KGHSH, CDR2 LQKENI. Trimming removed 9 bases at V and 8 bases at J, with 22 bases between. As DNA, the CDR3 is TGTGCCAGTTGGTCCGGGACCGGCCTAATTGGGGAGCTGTTTTTT. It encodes CASWSGTGLIGELFF. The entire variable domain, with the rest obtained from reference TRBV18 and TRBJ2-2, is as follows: NAGVMQNPRHLVRRRGQEARLRCSPMKGHSHVYWYRQLPEEGLKFMVYLQKENIIDESGMPKERFSAEFPKEGPSILRIQQVVRGDSAAYFCASWSGTGLIGELFFGEGSRLTVL.

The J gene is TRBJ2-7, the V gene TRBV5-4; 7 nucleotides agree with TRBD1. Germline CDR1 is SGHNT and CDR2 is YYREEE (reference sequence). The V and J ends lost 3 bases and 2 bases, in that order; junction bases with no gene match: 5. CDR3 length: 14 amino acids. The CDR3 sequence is CASSSGQVPYEQYF. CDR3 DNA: TGTGCCAGCAGCTCCGGACAGGTTCCCTACGAGCAGTACTTC.

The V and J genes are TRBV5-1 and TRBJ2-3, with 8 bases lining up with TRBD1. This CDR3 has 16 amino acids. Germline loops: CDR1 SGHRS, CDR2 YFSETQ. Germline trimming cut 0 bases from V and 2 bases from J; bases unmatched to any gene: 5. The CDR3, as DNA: TGCGCCAGCAGCTTGGCCCAGGGGGCGACCACAGATACGCAGTATTTT. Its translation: CASSLAQGATTDTQYF. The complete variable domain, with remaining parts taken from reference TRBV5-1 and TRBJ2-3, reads KAGVTQTPRYLIKTRGQQVTLSCSPISGHRSVSWYQQTPGQGLQFLFEYFSETQRNKGNFPGRFSGRQFSNSRSEMNVSTLELGDSALYLCASSLAQGATTDTQYFGPGTRLTVL.

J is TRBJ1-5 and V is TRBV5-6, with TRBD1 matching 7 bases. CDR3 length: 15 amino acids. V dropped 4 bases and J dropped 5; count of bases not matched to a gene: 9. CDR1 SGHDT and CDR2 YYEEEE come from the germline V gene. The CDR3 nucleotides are TGTGCCAGCAGCCTCAGGGGGGGGGCATATCAGCCCCAGCATTTT. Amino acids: CASSLRGGAYQPQHF.

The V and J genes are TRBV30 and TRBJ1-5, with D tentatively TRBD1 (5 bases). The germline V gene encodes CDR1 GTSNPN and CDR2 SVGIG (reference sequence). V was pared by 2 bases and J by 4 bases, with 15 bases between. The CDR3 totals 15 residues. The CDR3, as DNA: TGTGCCTGGAGTAGGTTTGGGGGTTCGAATCAGCCCCAGCATTTT. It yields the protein CAWSRFGGSNQPQHF.

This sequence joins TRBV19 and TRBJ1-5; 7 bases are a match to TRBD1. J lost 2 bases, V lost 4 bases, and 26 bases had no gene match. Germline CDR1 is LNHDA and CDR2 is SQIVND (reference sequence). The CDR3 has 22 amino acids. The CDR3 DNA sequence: TGTGCCAGTAGTACCTCTTATTTCTGGGACAGTGGAGGAAAGAGGGGCAATCAGCCCCAGCATTTT. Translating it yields CASSTSYFWDSGGKRGNQPQHF.

CDR3 protein: CASSLNSNYGYTF. The CDR3 bases are TGCGCCAGCAGCTTGAACAGCAACTATGGCTACACCTTC. The chain uses TRBV5-1 and TRBJ1-2, with no clear D. The germline gives CDR1 SGHRS, CDR2 YFSETQ. V was trimmed by 1 base and J by 2 bases, leaving 6 bases between them. The CDR3 loop spans 13 amino acids. Full variable domain (outside the CDR3, taken from reference TRBV5-1 and TRBJ1-2): KAGVTQTPRYLIKTRGQQVTLSCSPISGHRSVSWYQQTPGQGLQFLFEYFSETQRNKGNFPGRFSGRQFSNSRSEMNVSTLELGDSALYLCASSLNSNYGYTFGSGTRLTVV.

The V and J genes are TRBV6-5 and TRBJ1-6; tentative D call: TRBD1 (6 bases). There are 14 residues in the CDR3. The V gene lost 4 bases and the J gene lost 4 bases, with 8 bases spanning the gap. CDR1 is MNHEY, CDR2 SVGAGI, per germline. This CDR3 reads CASSSGQYNSPLHF. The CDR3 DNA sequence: TGTGCCAGCAGTTCGGGACAATATAATTCACCCCTCCACTTT.

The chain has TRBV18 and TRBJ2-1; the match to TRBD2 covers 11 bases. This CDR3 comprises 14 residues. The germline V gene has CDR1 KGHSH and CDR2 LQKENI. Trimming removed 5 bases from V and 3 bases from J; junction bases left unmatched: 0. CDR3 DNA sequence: TGTGCCAGCTCAGGGACTAGCGGCTACAATGAGCAGTTCTTC. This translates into CASSGTSGYNEQFF.

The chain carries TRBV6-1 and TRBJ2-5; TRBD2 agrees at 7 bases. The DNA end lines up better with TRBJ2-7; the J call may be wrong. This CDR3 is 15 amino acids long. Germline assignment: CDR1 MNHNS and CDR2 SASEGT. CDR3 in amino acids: CASTARGAGNHEQYF. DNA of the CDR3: TGTGCCAGCACCGCTCGTGGAGCGGGAAACCACGAGCAGTACTTC.

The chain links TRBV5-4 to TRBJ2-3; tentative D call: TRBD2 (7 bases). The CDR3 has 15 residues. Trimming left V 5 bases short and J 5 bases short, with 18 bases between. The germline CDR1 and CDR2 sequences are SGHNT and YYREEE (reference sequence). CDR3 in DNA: TGTGCCAGCAGGCGAATGGTAGGGGGGGTAGATACGCAGTATTTT. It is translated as CASRRMVGGVDTQYF.

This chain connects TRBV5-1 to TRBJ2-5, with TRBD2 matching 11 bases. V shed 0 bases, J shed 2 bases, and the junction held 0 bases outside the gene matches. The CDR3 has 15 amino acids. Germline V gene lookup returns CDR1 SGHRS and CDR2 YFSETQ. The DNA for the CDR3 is TGCGCCAGCAGCTTGGGGACTAGCGGGCAAGAGACCCAGTACTTC. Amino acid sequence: CASSLGTSGQETQYF. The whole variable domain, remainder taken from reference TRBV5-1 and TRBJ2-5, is KAGVTQTPRYLIKTRGQQVTLSCSPISGHRSVSWYQQTPGQGLQFLFEYFSETQRNKGNFPGRFSGRQFSNSRSEMNVSTLELGDSALYLCASSLGTSGQETQYFGPGTRLLVL.

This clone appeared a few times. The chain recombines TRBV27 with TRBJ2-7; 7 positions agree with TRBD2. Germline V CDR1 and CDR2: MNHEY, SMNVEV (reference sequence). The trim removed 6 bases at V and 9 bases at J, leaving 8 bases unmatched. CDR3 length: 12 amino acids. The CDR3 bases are TGTGCCAGCAGCACGGTCGGGGGGAGGCAGTACTTC. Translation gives CASSTVGGRQYF.

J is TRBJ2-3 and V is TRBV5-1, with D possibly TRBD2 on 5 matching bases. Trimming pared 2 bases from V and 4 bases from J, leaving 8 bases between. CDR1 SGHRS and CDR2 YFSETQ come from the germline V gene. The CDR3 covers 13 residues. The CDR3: CASSFGSADTQYF. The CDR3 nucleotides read TGCGCCAGCAGCTTTGGGAGCGCAGATACGCAGTATTTT. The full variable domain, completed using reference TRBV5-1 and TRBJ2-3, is KAGVTQTPRYLIKTRGQQVTLSCSPISGHRSVSWYQQTPGQGLQFLFEYFSETQRNKGNFPGRFSGRQFSNSRSEMNVSTLELGDSALYLCASSFGSADTQYFGPGTRLTVL.

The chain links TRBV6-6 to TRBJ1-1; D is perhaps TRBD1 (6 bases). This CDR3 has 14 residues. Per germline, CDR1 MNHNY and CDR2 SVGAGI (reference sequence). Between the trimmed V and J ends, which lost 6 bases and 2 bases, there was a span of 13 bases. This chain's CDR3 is CASSPQGPNTEAFF. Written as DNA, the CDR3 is TGTGCCAGCAGCCCTCAGGGGCCCAACACTGAAGCTTTCTTT.

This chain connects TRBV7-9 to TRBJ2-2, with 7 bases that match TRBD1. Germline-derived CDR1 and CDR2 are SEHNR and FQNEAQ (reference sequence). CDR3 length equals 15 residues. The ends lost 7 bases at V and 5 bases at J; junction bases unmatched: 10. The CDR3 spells CASKLPTGETGELFF. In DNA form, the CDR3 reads TGTGCCAGCAAACTACCTACAGGGGAAACCGGGGAGCTGTTTTTT. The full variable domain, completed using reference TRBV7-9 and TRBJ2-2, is DTGVSQNPRHKITKRGQNVTFRCDPISEHNRLYWYRQTLGQGPEFLTYFQNEAQLEKSRLLSDRFSAERPKGSFSTLEIQRTEQGDSAMYLCASKLPTGETGELFFGEGSRLTVL.

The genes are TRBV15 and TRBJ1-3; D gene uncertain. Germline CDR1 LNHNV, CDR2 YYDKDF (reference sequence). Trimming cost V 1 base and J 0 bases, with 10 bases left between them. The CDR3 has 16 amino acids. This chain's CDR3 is CATSRGGQDSGNTIYF. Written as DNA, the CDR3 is TGTGCCACCAGCAGAGGAGGGCAGGACTCTGGAAACACCATATATTTT.

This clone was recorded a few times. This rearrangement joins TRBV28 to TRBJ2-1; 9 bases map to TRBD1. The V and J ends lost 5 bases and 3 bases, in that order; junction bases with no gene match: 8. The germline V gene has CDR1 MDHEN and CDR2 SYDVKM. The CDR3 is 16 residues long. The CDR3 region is CASSRVQGAFYNEQFF. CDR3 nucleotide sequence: TGTGCCAGCAGTCGGGTACAGGGGGCGTTCTACAATGAGCAGTTCTTC.

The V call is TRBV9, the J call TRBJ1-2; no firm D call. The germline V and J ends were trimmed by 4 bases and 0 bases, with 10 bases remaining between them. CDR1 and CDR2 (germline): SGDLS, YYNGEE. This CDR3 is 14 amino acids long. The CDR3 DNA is TGTGCCAGCAGCCCTCGGAGGGCTAACTATGGCTACACCTTC. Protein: CASSPRRANYGYTF.

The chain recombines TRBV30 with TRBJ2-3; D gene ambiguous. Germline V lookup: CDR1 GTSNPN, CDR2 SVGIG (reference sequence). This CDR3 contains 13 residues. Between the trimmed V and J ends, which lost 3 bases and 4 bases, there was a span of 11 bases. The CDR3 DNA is TGTGCCTGGAGCCCGTTGCTAGCAGATACGCAGTATTTT. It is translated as CAWSPLLADTQYF.

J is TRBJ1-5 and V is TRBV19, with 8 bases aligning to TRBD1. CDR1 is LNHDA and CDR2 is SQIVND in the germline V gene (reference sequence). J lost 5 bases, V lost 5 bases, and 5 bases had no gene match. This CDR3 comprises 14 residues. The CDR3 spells CASSPGQGDQPQHF. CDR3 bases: TGTGCCAGTAGTCCTGGACAGGGAGATCAGCCCCAGCATTTT.

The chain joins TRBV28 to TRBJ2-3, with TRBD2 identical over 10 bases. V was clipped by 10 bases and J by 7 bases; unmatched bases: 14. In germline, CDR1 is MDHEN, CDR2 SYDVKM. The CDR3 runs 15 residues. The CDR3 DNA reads TGTGCCACCAGCCGGGTAGCGGGGGGAATGAATACGCAGTATTTT. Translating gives CATSRVAGGMNTQYF. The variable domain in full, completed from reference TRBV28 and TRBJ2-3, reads DVKVTQSSRYLVKRTGEKVFLECVQDMDHENMFWYRQDPGLGLRLIYFSYDVKMKEKGDIPEGYSVSREKKERFSLILESASTNQTSMYLCATSRVAGGMNTQYFGPGTRLTVL.

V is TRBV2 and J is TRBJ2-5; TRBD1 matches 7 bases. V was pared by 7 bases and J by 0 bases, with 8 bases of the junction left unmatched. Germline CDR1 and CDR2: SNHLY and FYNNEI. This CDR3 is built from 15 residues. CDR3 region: CASMIQGINQETQYF. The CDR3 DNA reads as TGTGCCAGCATGATACAGGGGATTAACCAAGAGACCCAGTACTTC. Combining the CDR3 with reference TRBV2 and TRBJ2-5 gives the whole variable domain EPEVTQTPSHQVTQMGQEVILRCVPISNHLYFYWYRQILGQKVEFLVSFYNNEISEKSEIFDDQFSVERPDGSNFTLKIRSTKLEDSAMYFCASMIQGINQETQYFGPGTRLLVL.

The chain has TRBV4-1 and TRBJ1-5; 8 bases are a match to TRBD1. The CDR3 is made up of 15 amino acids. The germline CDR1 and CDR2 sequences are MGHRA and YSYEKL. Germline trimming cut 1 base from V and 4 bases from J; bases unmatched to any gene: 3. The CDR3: CASSQGTGFNQPQHF. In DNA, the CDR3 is TGCGCCAGCAGCCAAGGGACAGGGTTTAATCAGCCCCAGCATTTT.

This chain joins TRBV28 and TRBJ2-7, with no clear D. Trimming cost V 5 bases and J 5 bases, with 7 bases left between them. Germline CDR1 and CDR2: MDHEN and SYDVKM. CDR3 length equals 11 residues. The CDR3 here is CASSPGHEQYF. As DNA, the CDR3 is TGTGCCAGCAGTCCGGGCCACGAGCAGTACTTC.

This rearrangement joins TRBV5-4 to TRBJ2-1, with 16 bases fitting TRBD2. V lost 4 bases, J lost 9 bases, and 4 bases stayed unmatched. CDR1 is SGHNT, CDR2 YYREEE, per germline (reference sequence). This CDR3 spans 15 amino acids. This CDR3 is CASSKGLAGGTEQFF. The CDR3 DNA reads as TGTGCCAGCAGCAAGGGACTAGCGGGGGGGACTGAGCAGTTCTTC.

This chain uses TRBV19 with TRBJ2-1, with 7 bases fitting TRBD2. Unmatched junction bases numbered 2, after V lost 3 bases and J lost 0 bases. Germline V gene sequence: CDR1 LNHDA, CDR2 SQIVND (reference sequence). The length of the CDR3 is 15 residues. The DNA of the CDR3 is TGTGCCAGTAGTATGACGGGAGGCTCCTACAATGAGCAGTTCTTC. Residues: CASSMTGGSYNEQFF.

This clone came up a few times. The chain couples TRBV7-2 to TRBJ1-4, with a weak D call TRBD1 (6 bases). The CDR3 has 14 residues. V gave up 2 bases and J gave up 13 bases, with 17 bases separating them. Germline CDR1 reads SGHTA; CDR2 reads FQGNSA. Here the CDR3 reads CASSLSREQGALFF. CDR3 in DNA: TGTGCCAGCAGCTTATCAAGGGAACAGGGAGCACTGTTTTTT.

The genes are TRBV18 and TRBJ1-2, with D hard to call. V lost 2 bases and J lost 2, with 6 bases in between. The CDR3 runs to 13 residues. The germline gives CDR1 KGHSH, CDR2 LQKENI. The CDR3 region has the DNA TGTGCCAGCTCACCAGCGAACAACTATGGCTACACCTTC. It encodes CASSPANNYGYTF.